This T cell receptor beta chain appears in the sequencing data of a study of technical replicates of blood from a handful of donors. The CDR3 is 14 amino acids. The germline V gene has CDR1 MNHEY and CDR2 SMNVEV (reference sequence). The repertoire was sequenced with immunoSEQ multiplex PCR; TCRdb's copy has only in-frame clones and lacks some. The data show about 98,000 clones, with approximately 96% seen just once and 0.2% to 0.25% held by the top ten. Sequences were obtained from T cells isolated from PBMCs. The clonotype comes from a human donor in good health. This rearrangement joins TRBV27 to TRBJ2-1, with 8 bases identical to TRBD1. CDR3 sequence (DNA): TGTGCTTCGACTCATGGACAGGGTACGAATGAGCAGTTCTTC. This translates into CASTHGQGTNEQFF.